This TCR beta chain was identified in a study of blood T cell repertoires in COVID-19. TCRdb's table, derived via immunoSEQ multiplex PCR, lists solely in-frame clones and lacks some. Among around 97,000 clones listed, about nine tenths were seen once. V was clipped by 7 bases and J by 7 bases, with 17 bases between them. CDR1 LNHDA and CDR2 SQIVND come from the germline V gene (reference sequence). The CDR3 consists of 15 residues. Sequencing input: peripheral blood. This clonotype originated in a woman older than 75 in a cohort sampled during active COVID-19. The genes are TRBV19 and TRBJ1-6, with D possibly being TRBD1 (6 bases). CDR3 region: CASMGMGAVNSPLHF. As DNA, the CDR3 is TGTGCCAGTATGGGAATGGGGGCAGTAAATTCACCCCTCCACTTT.